What follows are 6 T cell receptor beta chains derived from one specimen sequenced in a study of T-cell reconstitution after alpha-beta-depleted transplantation in children. Unique molecular identifiers were incorporated during preparation of the TCRbeta library. TCRdb redid the calling of the PCR reads with MiXCR, one entry per CDR3 protein. The sample includes 500,000 to 750,000 distinct CDR3 sequences, 13% of them seen just once. The material sequenced was PBMCs, mostly from graft donor cells, taken 360 days after TCRalphabeta/CD19-depleted stem cell transplant. The source is a male patient younger than 18 who had a stem cell transplant for acute myeloid leukemia, so the T cells may come from the graft donor.

This clonotype showed up just a few times. The CDR3 nucleotides read TGTGCCAGCAGCCCGCTACGGGGGCGAGGGAAAGAGACCCAGTACTTC. It yields the protein CASSPLRGRGKETQYF. The J gene is TRBJ2-5, the V gene TRBV5-8, with D perhaps being TRBD1 or TRBD2 (6 bases each). The CDR3 loop spans 16 amino acids. The germline V gene has CDR1 SGHTS and CDR2 YDEGEE. Trimming shortened V by 4 bases and J by 3 bases, and 19 bases separated the two germline ends.

The chain joins TRBV28 to TRBJ2-1, with D maybe TRBD2 (6 bases). Between the trimmed V and J ends, which lost 6 bases and 12 bases, there was a span of 15 bases. The CDR3 runs to 12 residues. In germline, CDR1 is MDHEN, CDR2 SYDVKM. DNA for the CDR3: TGTGCCAGCAGAAGGGGAGGAGTGGCGCAGTTCTTC. Translating gives CASRRGGVAQFF.

A single count supports this clonotype. This chain links TRBV4-2 with TRBJ2-7, with D maybe TRBD2 (6 bases). The CDR3 covers 13 residues. The germline V and J ends were trimmed by 9 bases and 3 bases, with 15 bases remaining between them. CDR1 and CDR2 from the germline V gene are LGHNA and YNFKEQ. CDR3 protein: CARGPGSLYEQYF. In DNA form, the CDR3 reads TGTGCCAGGGGCCCCGGGAGCCTCTACGAGCAGTACTTC.

This chain links TRBV20-1 with TRBJ1-1; 10 bases are shared with TRBD1. The length of the CDR3 is 13 residues. Germline lookup yields CDR1 DFQATT and CDR2 SNEGSKA (reference sequence). The V and J ends lost 5 bases and 1 base, in that order; junction bases with no gene match: 1. DNA of the CDR3: TGCAGTGCTGGGGACAGGGGGAACACTGAAGCTTTCTTT. It translates to CSAGDRGNTEAFF.

This clonotype was counted between two and nine times. The chain employs TRBV4-3 and TRBJ2-5, with a possible D match to TRBD2 (6 bases). The V end was cut by 0 bases, the J end by 2 bases, with 16 bases between. The CDR3 runs to 17 residues. The germline CDR1 and CDR2 sequences are LGHNA and YSLEER. CDR3 in DNA: TGCGCCAGCAGCCAAGATGGAACCGGGAGCGGTCAAGAGACCCAGTACTTC. This translates into CASSQDGTGSGQETQYF.

This clonotype was found many times. The CDR3 sequence is CASTPSGIQETQYF. DNA for the CDR3: TGTGCCAGCACCCCCAGCGGCATTCAAGAGACCCAGTACTTC. J is TRBJ2-5 and V is TRBV3-1; D might be TRBD2 (5 bases). Deletions cut 7 bases from V and 2 bases from J, with 14 bases between. The CDR3 is 14 residues long. The V gene's germline CDR1 is LGHDT and CDR2 YNNKEL (reference sequence).